The table lists the clone carrying this TCR beta chain with many counts. Its antigen is unidentified. From the RT-PCR reads, TCRdb called clonotypes with MiXCR, one entry per CDR3 protein. The sample lists almost 600,000 distinct CDR3 sequences, roughly 15% occurring once. This specimen belongs to a study of response to subunit inactivated influenza vaccine. Study conclusions and caveats: Only a handful of new T cells, the authors suggested, are recruited with each seasonal influenza vaccination.

The clonotype was recovered from a man aged 50-59 years who received an inactivated influenza vaccine. Here the sequenced sample was PBMCs from blood, taken about 11 days after vaccination.

The CDR3 loop reads CASGGTANTGELFF. CDR3 sequence (DNA): TGTGCCAGCGGAGGGACAGCAAACACCGGGGAGCTGTTTTTT. The chain recombines TRBV3-1 with TRBJ2-2, with D possibly TRBD1 on 7 matching bases. The CDR3 has 14 amino acids. Germline assignment: CDR1 LGHDT and CDR2 YNNKEL (reference sequence). V lost 8 bases and J 2 bases, leaving 12 bases between the germline ends.